Listed below are T cell receptor beta chains from one sample, sequenced in a study of T cell changes during pregnancy in multiple sclerosis. The method was immunoSEQ multiplex PCR; TCRdb's version includes in-frame clones alone and lacks a portion of them. Of over 60,000 clones in the sample, about 88% were seen once. The sequencing here drew on peripheral blood, taken in the first trimester of pregnancy. The source is a female donor with multiple sclerosis, enrolled in a pregnancy study. Each CDR3 is given without its conserved first and last residue.

CDR3aa,j_gene,v_gene
ASSEQGAEAF,TRBJ1-1,TRBV2
ASSQGQGEANVLT,TRBJ2-6,TRBV4-3
ASNTIAEQAAA,TRBJ2-7,TRBV7-2
ASSLGLAVNEQF,TRBJ2-1,TRBV7-9
ASSYSGEEYNSPLH,TRBJ1-6,TRBV6-5
ASSQDGREGYEQY,TRBJ2-7,TRBV4-1
ASSLAAQGNTEAF,TRBJ1-1,TRBV5-1
ASSLAGGPYTQY,TRBJ2-3,TRBV27
ASSLIPKRDQPQH,TRBJ1-5,TRBV5-5
ASSQAERGVADTQY,TRBJ2-3,TRBV4-1
ASSLTGGVGTDTQY,TRBJ2-3,TRBV7-9
ASRRGTSGDLGEQF,TRBJ2-1,TRBV5-4
ASSFKGGLSNQPQH,TRBJ1-5,TRBV7-2
ASSQASTSQGSNTGELF,TRBJ2-2,TRBV14
ASSEGVQANSGANVLT,TRBJ2-6,TRBV11-2
ASSPPDWVGRGHNEQF,TRBJ2-1,TRBV4-2
ASSVWGGTGEKLF,TRBJ1-4,TRBV9
ASTLPGVGRYEQY,TRBJ2-7,TRBV6-1
ASSPGGGNEQY,TRBJ2-7,TRBV10-2
ASSLGTSGYEQY,TRBJ2-7,TRBV5-1
AAVPRANTIY,TRBJ1-3,TRBV23-1
ASSHGQGSGNEKLF,TRBJ1-4,TRBV4-2
ASKDWGEEKLF,TRBJ1-4,TRBV6-1
AISDLRGGYEQY,TRBJ2-7,TRBV10-3
ASPRTGKSGELF,TRBJ2-2,TRBV21-1
AISPGQLDGYT,TRBJ1-2,TRBV10-3
ASSQEGSTFSNEQY,TRBJ2-7,TRBV4-2
ASSPSLDQAGGPEGYEQY,TRBJ2-7,TRBV4-2
ASTSSETDTQY,TRBJ2-3,TRBV6-1
ASSLTGAYGYT,TRBJ1-2,TRBV5-4
ASSDTRTGGNYGYT,TRBJ1-2,TRBV11-2
ASSRLAGGWDTQY,TRBJ2-3,TRBV27
AWSRLYSNQPQH,TRBJ1-5,TRBV30
ASSLEDRGANTGELF,TRBJ2-2,TRBV11-3
ASSDLDAGGSKETQY,TRBJ2-5,TRBV6-1
ASSPSSGSSYEQY,TRBJ2-7,TRBV7-2
ASLDTTNNSPLH,TRBJ1-6,TRBV5-5
ASSLIGGGVSEQF,TRBJ2-1,TRBV7-3
AWSAGTSGKTDTQY,TRBJ2-3,TRBV30
ASSARILGTSTDTQY,TRBJ2-3,TRBV11-2
ASSPEGITEAF,TRBJ1-1,TRBV14
AWSVQGAATQY,TRBJ2-5,TRBV30
ASSSRTGYYEQY,TRBJ2-7,TRBV7-9
ASSQVSSGKYEQY,TRBJ2-7,TRBV14
ASRQGSKGSPLH,TRBJ1-6,TRBV6-6
ASRPSDMDRGLGANVLT,TRBJ2-6,TRBV5-5